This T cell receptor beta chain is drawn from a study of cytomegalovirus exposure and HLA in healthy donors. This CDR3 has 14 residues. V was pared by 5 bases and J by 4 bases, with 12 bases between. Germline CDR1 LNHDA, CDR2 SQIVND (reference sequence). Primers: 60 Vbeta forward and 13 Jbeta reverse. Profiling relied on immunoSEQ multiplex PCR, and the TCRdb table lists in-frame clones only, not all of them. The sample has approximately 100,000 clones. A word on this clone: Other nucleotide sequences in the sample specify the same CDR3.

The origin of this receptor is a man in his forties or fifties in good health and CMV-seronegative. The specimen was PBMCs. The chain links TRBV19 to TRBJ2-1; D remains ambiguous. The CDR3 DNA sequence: TGTGCCAGTAGTTTGTTATGGGCTTACAATGAGCAGTTCTTC. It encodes CASSLLWAYNEQFF.